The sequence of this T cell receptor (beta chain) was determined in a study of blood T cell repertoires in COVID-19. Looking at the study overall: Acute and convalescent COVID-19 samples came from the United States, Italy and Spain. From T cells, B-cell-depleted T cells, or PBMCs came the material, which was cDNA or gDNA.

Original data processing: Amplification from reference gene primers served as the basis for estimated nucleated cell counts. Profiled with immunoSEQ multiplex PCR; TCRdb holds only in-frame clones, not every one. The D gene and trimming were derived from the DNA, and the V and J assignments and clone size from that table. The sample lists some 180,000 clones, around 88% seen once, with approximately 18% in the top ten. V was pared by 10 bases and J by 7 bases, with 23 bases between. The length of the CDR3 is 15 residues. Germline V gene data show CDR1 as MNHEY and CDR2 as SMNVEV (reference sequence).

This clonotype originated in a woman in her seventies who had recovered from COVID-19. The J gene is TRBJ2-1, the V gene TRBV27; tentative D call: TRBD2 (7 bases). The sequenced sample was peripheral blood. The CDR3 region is CANIGGDEGGNEQFF. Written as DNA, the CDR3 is TGTGCCAACATAGGGGGGGACGAAGGCGGGAATGAGCAGTTCTTC.